The clone carrying this T cell receptor beta chain was recorded once. Its antigen is as yet unknown. Germline assignment: CDR1 LNHDA and CDR2 SQIVND (reference sequence). This CDR3 spans 15 amino acids. Trimming removed 5 bases at V and 3 bases at J, with 17 bases between. The data were obtained in a study of T cell responses to AZD1222 COVID-19 vaccine. Assay: immunoSEQ multiplex PCR; the TCRdb copy retains only in-frame clones and omits some. In the table there are fewer than 150,000 clones, more than 75% of which are singletons. Recipients boosted at about 4 weeks or about 12 weeks are pooled. Study conclusions and caveats: Only a handful of AZD1222 recipients tested seropositive at baseline. Donors skewed white British and female; clonal diversity was possibly underestimated. The study found vaccine-associated CD4 TCRs spanning spike, dominant at 160-218 and 743-854.

This clonotype was sampled from an adult who received the AZD1222 COVID-19 vaccine. The specimen was peripheral blood, collected 28 days after the second AZD1222 dose. The chain couples TRBV19 to TRBJ2-7; D is perhaps TRBD1 or TRBD2 (5 bases each). As DNA, the CDR3 is TGTGCCAGTAGTTCAAGACAGAGAGGGAACTACGAGCAGTACTTC. Translated: CASSSRQRGNYEQYF.